These 22 T cell receptor beta chains share one sample of origin, sequenced in a study of CD8 T cells in ankylosing spondylitis. TCRdb processed the 5' RACE reads anew with MiXCR; each CDR3 protein has one entry. Among a few hundred thousand distinct CDR3 sequences listed, under 14% were seen once. Material: blood, either unsorted or a sorted T cell fraction (not recorded which). Receptor source: a female donor with ankylosing spondylitis or in good health (not recorded which).

This clonotype was picked up many times. CDR3 in DNA: TGTGCCAGCAGCTTCCCCGACAGGGTAGGCGAGCAGTACTTC. This encodes CASSFPDRVGEQYF. The chain couples TRBV5-6 to TRBJ2-7; TRBD1 aligns across 7 bases. The junction had 8 bases not matched to a gene; V was cut back by 2 bases and J by 6 bases. This CDR3 comprises 14 residues. Looked up from germline, CDR1 is SGHDT and CDR2 is YYEEEE.

This clonotype came up many times. The rearrangement uses TRBV7-2 and TRBJ2-7; the D is unclear. The CDR3 has 12 residues. The germline V and J ends were trimmed by 4 bases and 7 bases, with 11 bases remaining between them. Germline V gene data show CDR1 as SGHTA and CDR2 as FQGNSA. In DNA, the CDR3 is TGTGCCAGCAGCTCGTACAACCAGGAGCAGTACTTC. Amino acids: CASSSYNQEQYF.

This clonotype was found many times. The gene calls are TRBV12-3 or TRBV12-4 and TRBJ2-7, with TRBD2 matching 7 bases. The CDR3 totals 15 residues. J gave up 0 bases and V 3 bases, and 5 bases lay outside the gene matches. The CDR3 is CASSFPSGGSYEQYF. CDR3 coding DNA: TGTGCCAGCAGTTTCCCTAGCGGTGGCTCCTACGAGCAGTACTTC.

The chain uses TRBV5-1 and TRBJ2-3; 8 bases line up with TRBD1. This CDR3 contains 16 residues. Germline values: CDR1 SGHRS, CDR2 YFSETQ. After removal of 6 bases from V and 3 bases from J, the junction contained 12 bases not matched to a gene. The CDR3 region is CASTESGTGNTDTQYF. DNA for the CDR3: TGCGCCAGCACCGAGTCGGGGACAGGCAATACAGATACGCAGTATTTT. Together with reference TRBV5-1 and TRBJ2-3, the CDR3 gives the full variable domain: KAGVTQTPRYLIKTRGQQVTLSCSPISGHRSVSWYQQTPGQGLQFLFEYFSETQRNKGNFPGRFSGRQFSNSRSEMNVSTLELGDSALYLCASTESGTGNTDTQYFGPGTRLTVL.

This clonotype was found a few times. The chain links TRBV7-3 to TRBJ2-2; 8 bases align to TRBD2. The CDR3 runs to 16 residues. CDR1 is SGHTA and CDR2 is FQGTGA in the germline V gene. V was pared by 6 bases and J by 1 base, with 7 bases of the junction left unmatched. The CDR3 loop reads CASSTGTRGNTGELFF. The CDR3 bases are TGTGCCAGCAGTACCGGGACTAGAGGGAACACCGGGGAGCTGTTTTTT.

This clonotype was seen repeatedly, ten times or more. The chain uses TRBV11-2 and TRBJ2-3, with D perhaps assigned TRBD1 or TRBD2 (5 bases each). CDR1 and CDR2 (germline): SGHAT, FQNNGV. The CDR3 is 18 amino acids. V gave up 3 bases and J gave up 2 bases, with 21 bases separating them. The CDR3 DNA reads as TGTGCCAGCAGCTTTGAATACCGGGACGGCGACCTCACAGATACGCAGTATTTT. Translated, it gives CASSFEYRDGDLTDTQYF. The variable domain in full, with the rest retrieved from reference TRBV11-2 and TRBJ2-3, is EAGVAQSPRYKIIEKRQSVAFWCNPISGHATLYWYQQILGQGPKLLIQFQNNGVVDDSQLPKDRFSAERLKGVDSTLKIQPAKLEDSAVYLCASSFEYRDGDLTDTQYFGPGTRLTVL.

This clonotype came up a few times. The CDR3 sequence: CASSFGLGAYEQYF. CDR3 DNA: TGCGCCAGCAGCTTCGGACTAGGGGCCTACGAGCAGTACTTC. The chain couples TRBV5-1 to TRBJ2-7; 7 bases agree with TRBD2. V shed 2 bases, J shed 2 bases, and the junction held 4 bases outside the gene matches. The CDR3 has 14 amino acids. Germline V CDR1 and CDR2: SGHRS, YFSETQ. Combining the CDR3 with reference TRBV5-1 and TRBJ2-7 gives the whole variable domain KAGVTQTPRYLIKTRGQQVTLSCSPISGHRSVSWYQQTPGQGLQFLFEYFSETQRNKGNFPGRFSGRQFSNSRSEMNVSTLELGDSALYLCASSFGLGAYEQYFGPGTRLTVT.

This clonotype was observed at least ten times. This chain uses TRBV29-1 with TRBJ1-1, with D possibly TRBD1 on 5 matching bases. V was trimmed by 6 bases and J by 1 base, leaving 15 bases between them. The CDR3 covers 14 residues. Germline V gene data show CDR1 as SQVTM and CDR2 as ANQGSEA. CDR3 in amino acids: CSVTSTGGNTEAFF. The DNA of the CDR3 is TGCAGCGTGACCTCCACAGGTGGGAACACTGAAGCTTTCTTT.

This clonotype was detected many times. The chain combines TRBV15 with TRBJ2-5; unclear D gene. Looked up from germline, CDR1 is LNHNV and CDR2 is YYDKDF (reference sequence). The CDR3 spans 15 residues. The V and J ends lost 0 bases and 2 bases respectively, with 10 bases between them. The CDR3 is CATSRDSVYQETQYF. In DNA form, the CDR3 reads TGTGCCACCAGCAGAGATTCGGTGTATCAAGAGACCCAGTACTTC.

This clonotype was found many times. This chain uses TRBV28 with TRBJ2-3; D assignment may be TRBD1 or TRBD2 (5 bases each). This CDR3 contains 14 residues. Between the trimmed V and J ends, which lost 4 bases and 2 bases, there was a span of 10 bases. The germline CDR1 and CDR2 sequences are MDHEN and SYDVKM. The DNA for the CDR3 is TGTGCCAGCAGTTCCGGGGCGCACACAGATACGCAGTATTTT. Amino acids: CASSSGAHTDTQYF.

This clonotype showed up just a few times. V is TRBV4-1 and J is TRBJ1-3; D is undetermined. Germline-derived CDR1 and CDR2 are MGHRA and YSYEKL. This CDR3 is 16 amino acids long. V was shortened by 5 bases and J by 0 bases, with 14 bases between the two germline ends. The CDR3 DNA reads as TGCGCCAGCAGCTACCAGCCCCGTATCTCTGGAAACACCATATATTTT. The encoded protein is CASSYQPRISGNTIYF.

This clonotype came up many times. The V call is TRBV20-1, the J call TRBJ1-5, with D possibly matching TRBD1 (6 bases). From germline, CDR1 is DFQATT and CDR2 SNEGSKA (reference sequence). This CDR3 comprises 14 residues. Trimming removed 6 bases at V and 5 bases at J, with 17 bases between. This CDR3 is CSAQRGAIDQPQHF. CDR3 sequence (DNA): TGCAGTGCCCAAAGGGGGGCGATTGATCAGCCCCAGCATTTT.

V and J are TRBV5-1 and TRBJ2-1; TRBD2 might be the D (5 bases). The germline V and J ends were trimmed by 1 base and 0 bases, with 8 bases remaining between them. Germline CDR1 is SGHRS and CDR2 is YFSETQ. This CDR3 has 15 residues. CDR3 DNA sequence: TGCGCCAGCAGCTTGACGGAGGCCTCCTACAATGAGCAGTTCTTC. Translation: CASSLTEASYNEQFF.

This clonotype has at least ten counts. CDR3 DNA: TGTGCCATCAGTGATGGTGGCGGGAGTTTGTCTTTGGATGAGCAGTTCTTC. Amino acid sequence: CAISDGGGSLSLDEQFF. V usage is TRBV10-3 and J usage is TRBJ2-1, with 7 bases aligning to TRBD2. Trimming at V came to 3 bases and at J to 8 bases, leaving 16 bases not matched to a gene. Germline V CDR1 and CDR2: ENHRY, SYGVKD. This CDR3 has 17 amino acids.

The chain combines TRBV3-1 with TRBJ1-1, with 7 bases that match TRBD1. The germline CDR1 and CDR2 sequences are LGHDT and YNNKEL (reference sequence). The CDR3 spans 17 residues. The trim removed 0 bases at V and 4 bases at J, leaving 11 bases unmatched. CDR3: CASSQDRGGIGGTEAFF. The CDR3 nucleotides are TGTGCCAGCAGCCAAGATAGAGGGGGCATTGGGGGCACTGAAGCTTTCTTT.

V gene TRBV14 combines with J gene TRBJ2-5, with D perhaps TRBD1 (5 bases). Trimming stripped 0 bases from V and 6 bases from J, with 14 bases between. CDR1 SGHDN and CDR2 FVKESK come from the germline V gene. The CDR3 consists of 15 residues. CDR3 loop: CASSQDPTGRKTQYF. The DNA for the CDR3 is TGTGCCAGCAGCCAAGATCCCACAGGCCGGAAGACCCAGTACTTC.

V gene TRBV7-2 combines with J gene TRBJ2-3, with TRBD2 as a possible D gene (5 bases). CDR3 length: 15 residues. With 5 bases removed from V and 1 base from J, the gap between germline ends came to 13 bases. Germline lookup yields CDR1 SGHTA and CDR2 FQGNSA. CDR3 nucleotide sequence: TGTGCCAGCAGCCGAGAGGCCGGGGGCACAGATACGCAGTATTTT. Translated: CASSREAGGTDTQYF.

A word on this clonotype: A much larger clone lies a single base off, so this may be a read error. This sequence joins TRBV9 and TRBJ2-7; no firm D call. This CDR3 has 14 amino acids. Germline V gene sequence: CDR1 SGDLS, CDR2 YYNGEE. CDR3 residues: CASSPQKGPYEKYF. The CDR3 DNA is TGTGCCAGCAGCCCTCAGAAGGGTCCCTACGAGAAGTACTTC.

This clonotype was found many times. V is TRBV21-1 and J is TRBJ2-7; the listed D gene, TRBD1, was not tested against the DNA. TRBV21-1 is listed as a pseudogene. CDR3 size: 15 residues. The CDR3 reads CASRGSGQGIYEQYF. The CDR3 bases are TGTGCCAGCAGGGGGTCGGGACAGGGGATTTACGAGCAGTACTTC.

The chain joins TRBV5-1 to TRBJ2-5; 7 nucleotides agree with TRBD1. Germline CDR1 reads SGHRS; CDR2 reads YFSETQ. V lost 6 bases, J lost 6 bases, and 11 bases stayed unmatched. This CDR3 has 14 amino acids. The CDR3 protein is CASTETGVGQTQYF. The CDR3, as DNA: TGCGCCAGCACCGAAACAGGGGTTGGTCAGACCCAGTACTTC.

The CDR3, as DNA: TGTGCCAGCAGTCACCCCGGGACAGGGACCTCTGGGGCCAACGTCCTGACTTTC. Residues: CASSHPGTGTSGANVLTF. The V gene is TRBV12-3 or TRBV12-4, the J gene TRBJ2-6, with TRBD1 identical over 9 bases. Trimming removed 5 bases from V and 0 bases from J; junction bases left unmatched: 8. CDR3 length: 18 residues.

This rearrangement joins TRBV3-1 to TRBJ1-2; a weak D match, TRBD1 (6 bases). Trimming left V 0 bases short and J 6 bases short, with 11 bases between. The CDR3 is 14 amino acids. The germline V gene has CDR1 LGHDT and CDR2 YNNKEL (reference sequence). This chain's CDR3 is CASSQEDSYNGYTF. CDR3 sequence (DNA): TGTGCCAGCAGCCAAGAGGACAGCTACAATGGCTACACCTTC.